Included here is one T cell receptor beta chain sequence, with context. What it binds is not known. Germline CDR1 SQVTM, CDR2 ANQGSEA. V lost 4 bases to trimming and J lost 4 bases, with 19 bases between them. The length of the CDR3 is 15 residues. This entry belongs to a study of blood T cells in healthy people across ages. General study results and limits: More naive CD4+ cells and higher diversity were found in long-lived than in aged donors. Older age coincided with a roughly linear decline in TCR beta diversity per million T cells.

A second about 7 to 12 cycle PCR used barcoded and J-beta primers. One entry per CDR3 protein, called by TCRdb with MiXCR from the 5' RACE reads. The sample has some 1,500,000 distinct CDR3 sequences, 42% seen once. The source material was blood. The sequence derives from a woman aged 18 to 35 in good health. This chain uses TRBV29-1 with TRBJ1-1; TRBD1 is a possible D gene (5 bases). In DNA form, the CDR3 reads TGCAGCGTTGGTTATCTGGGCAGGGTGGGCACTGAAGCTTTCTTT. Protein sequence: CSVGYLGRVGTEAFF.